The TCR beta chain under discussion was sequenced for a study of T cell responses to AZD1222 COVID-19 vaccine. Assay: immunoSEQ multiplex PCR; the TCRdb copy retains only in-frame clones and omits some. The table includes more than 100,000 clones, roughly 92% detected once. The CDR3 has 13 amino acids. The V end lost 4 bases, the J end lost 6 bases, and 13 bases lay between the germline ends. The specimen comprised peripheral blood, sampled on day 0 of AZD1222 vaccination. The V gene is TRBV12-3 or TRBV12-4, the J gene TRBJ2-7, with D unclear. The receptor comes from an adult in good health. CDR3 sequence: CASSWVVASEQYF. CDR3 bases: TGTGCCAGCAGTTGGGTAGTTGCATCCGAGCAGTACTTC.